The 30 T cell receptor beta chains below all came from one sample that was sequenced in a study of T cell responses to AZD1222 COVID-19 vaccine. Profiling relied on immunoSEQ multiplex PCR, and the TCRdb table lists in-frame clones only, not all of them. Seen here are 95,000 to 130,000 clones, approximately 85% observed once, and the top ten hold roughly 3.9%. Material: peripheral blood, obtained on day 0 of MenACWY control vaccination. These TCRs come from an adult in good health.

V is TRBV27 and J is TRBJ1-2, with D possibly TRBD1 on 5 matching bases. Trimming stripped 2 bases from V and 8 bases from J, with 15 bases between. CDR1 and CDR2 (germline): MNHEY, SMNVEV (reference sequence). The CDR3 has 14 residues. This CDR3 is CASSLGLGVLGYTF. The CDR3 bases are TGTGCCAGCAGTTTAGGGTTGGGGGTTTTGGGCTACACCTTC.

This chain joins TRBV7-2 and TRBJ1-5; the D is unclear. The V gene lost 1 base and the J gene lost 2 bases, with 6 bases spanning the gap. The CDR3 extends over 14 amino acids. Germline CDR1 reads SGHTA; CDR2 reads FQGNSA. The CDR3 DNA follows: TGTGCCAGCAGCTTAGAAGTAGGCAATCAGCCCCAGCATTTT. Its protein is CASSLEVGNQPQHF.

This chain joins TRBV15 and TRBJ1-6, with TRBD1 matching 7 bases. Germline values: CDR1 LNHNV, CDR2 YYDKDF (reference sequence). CDR3 length: 15 residues. The V segment lost 0 bases and the J segment 10 bases; nucleotides outside the gene matches: 6. CDR3 in DNA: TGTGCCACCAGCAGAGATCGAACAGGGGAATCACCCCTCCACTTT. Residues: CATSRDRTGESPLHF. The variable domain in full, completed from reference TRBV15 and TRBJ1-6, reads DAMVIQNPRYQVTQFGKPVTLSCSQTLNHNVMYWYQQKSSQAPKLLFHYYDKDFNNEADTPDNFQSRRPNTSFCFLDIRSPGLGDTAMYLCATSRDRTGESPLHFGNGTRLTVT.

DNA of the CDR3: TGTGCCAGCAGCTCCAGACAGGGTTCTAATTCACCCCTCCACTTT. This encodes CASSSRQGSNSPLHF. V is TRBV7-6 and J is TRBJ1-6, with TRBD1 matching 7 bases. CDR1 is SGHVS and CDR2 is FNYEAQ in the germline V gene. This CDR3 is built from 15 residues. V trimming: 4 bases; J trimming: 6 bases; junction bases outside the gene matches: 6.

V gene TRBV9 combines with J gene TRBJ2-3; D ambiguous. Looked up from germline, CDR1 is SGDLS and CDR2 is YYNGEE. Trimming shortened V by 2 bases and J by 6 bases, and 4 bases separated the two germline ends. The CDR3 is 11 residues long. CDR3 in DNA: TGTGCCAGCAGCGTTGGGGATACGCAGTATTTT. Its translation is CASSVGDTQYF.

The chain joins TRBV28 to TRBJ2-3; D may be TRBD1 (6 bases). Trimming left V 5 bases short and J 6 bases short, with 21 bases between. CDR1 is MDHEN and CDR2 is SYDVKM in the germline V gene. CDR3 length equals 16 residues. The CDR3 protein is CASSQIRDTLSDTQYF. For the CDR3, the DNA is TGTGCCAGCAGTCAGATCCGGGACACTTTGAGCGATACGCAGTATTTT.

CDR3 DNA: TGTGCCACCAGTGATTCGGCTAGCGGGGGGGCCAATGAGCAGTTCTTC. Its translation is CATSDSASGGANEQFF. V usage is TRBV24-1 and J usage is TRBJ2-1; TRBD2 agrees at 12 bases. The CDR3 consists of 16 residues. In germline, CDR1 is KGHDR, CDR2 SFDVKD. After removal of 2 bases from V and 6 bases from J, the junction contained 4 bases not matched to a gene.

The J gene is TRBJ2-1, the V gene TRBV19; TRBD2 agrees at 8 bases. The ends lost 7 bases at V and 4 bases at J; junction bases unmatched: 9. The CDR3 is made up of 15 amino acids. Germline CDR1 LNHDA, CDR2 SQIVND (reference sequence). CDR3 region: CASTTTSVYYNEQFF. The CDR3 DNA reads as TGTGCCAGTACCACGACTAGCGTGTATTACAATGAGCAGTTCTTC.

The count of this clone is one. This chain uses TRBV19 with TRBJ2-7; D could derive from TRBD1 or TRBD2 (6 bases each). CDR1 is LNHDA, CDR2 SQIVND, per germline (reference sequence). The CDR3 runs 14 residues. V lost 2 bases to trimming and J lost 4 bases, with 12 bases between them. CDR3: CASSINGGGYEQYF. The CDR3 nucleotides are TGTGCCAGTAGTATAAACGGGGGCGGATACGAGCAGTACTTC.

This sequence joins TRBV30 and TRBJ1-5, with 12 bases matching TRBD1. Germline lookup yields CDR1 GTSNPN and CDR2 SVGIG (reference sequence). CDR3 size: 14 residues. V was pared by 6 bases and J by 7 bases, with 7 bases of the junction left unmatched. CDR3 in amino acids: CACRGQGARQPQHF. The CDR3 DNA follows: TGTGCCTGCCGGGGACAGGGGGCAAGACAGCCCCAGCATTTT.

This sequence joins TRBV5-1 and TRBJ2-3; D not resolved. The V end was cut by 7 bases, the J end by 7 bases, with 10 bases between. The CDR3 extends over 11 amino acids. Germline CDR1 and CDR2: SGHRS and YFSETQ. The CDR3 protein is CASSVENTQYF. CDR3 coding DNA: TGCGCCAGCTCCGTCGAGAATACGCAGTATTTT.

The rearrangement uses TRBV28 and TRBJ2-7; 9 bases match TRBD1. The CDR3 is 17 amino acids. V was pared by 6 bases and J by 3 bases, with 15 bases of the junction left unmatched. CDR1 and CDR2 from the germline V gene are MDHEN and SYDVKM. The DNA of the CDR3 is TGTGCCAGCAGCTTACCGTGGGGGGACAGGGATTACTACGAGCAGTACTTC. Its protein is CASSLPWGDRDYYEQYF.

The V call is TRBV4-1, the J call TRBJ1-1; D unclear. Germline V gives CDR1 MGHRA, CDR2 YSYEKL. CDR3 length: 17 residues. V was pared by 2 bases and J by 4 bases, with 20 bases between. CDR3 nucleotide sequence: TGCGCCAGCAGCCAACTAAGCTCAGGCGATTCGGGCACTGAAGCTTTCTTT. It is translated as CASSQLSSGDSGTEAFF.

The genes are TRBV11-2 and TRBJ2-5, with D perhaps given as TRBD1 or TRBD2 (6 bases each). This CDR3 spans 16 amino acids. Germline CDR1 is SGHAT and CDR2 is FQNNGV. Trimming took 1 base from V and 5 from J, leaving 17 bases between them. CDR3 sequence: CASSLGRTGARETQYF. DNA of the CDR3: TGTGCCAGCAGCTTAGGCCGTACGGGGGCCAGGGAGACCCAGTACTTC.

V gene TRBV7-6 combines with J gene TRBJ1-3, with 7 bases lining up with TRBD1. Germline V gene sequence: CDR1 SGHVS, CDR2 FNYEAQ. V lost 1 base, J lost 3 bases, and 6 bases stayed unmatched. This CDR3 comprises 16 residues. This CDR3 is CASSLGRQGVGNTIYF. The CDR3 DNA reads TGTGCCAGCAGCTTAGGGCGACAGGGAGTTGGAAACACCATATATTTT.

The chain links TRBV28 to TRBJ2-7; D call uncertain. This CDR3 has 14 residues. CDR1 is MDHEN, CDR2 SYDVKM, per germline. Deletions cut 7 bases from V and 3 bases from J, with 16 bases between. The CDR3 sequence is CASISNWGNYEQYF. The CDR3 DNA reads TGTGCCAGCATCTCCAACTGGGGTAACTACGAGCAGTACTTC.

The rearrangement links TRBV2 to TRBJ2-3, with 9 bases that match TRBD2. Germline V gene data show CDR1 as SNHLY and CDR2 as FYNNEI. The CDR3 is made up of 16 amino acids. Trimming took 6 bases from V and 2 from J; bases not matched to a gene: 9. CDR3 sequence (DNA): TGTGCCAGCAGGGGAGGGACTAGCCGCACCACAGATACGCAGTATTTT. The encoded protein is CASRGGTSRTTDTQYF.

This chain joins TRBV12-3 or TRBV12-4 and TRBJ2-7, with D uncertain. CDR3 length: 12 amino acids. Trimming removed 2 bases at V and 7 bases at J, with 9 bases between. CDR3: CASSLPLREQYF. CDR3 sequence (DNA): TGTGCCAGCAGTTTACCCTTACGGGAGCAGTACTTC.

The chain recombines TRBV9 with TRBJ1-5; 8 bases map to TRBD1. The CDR3 spans 15 residues. Losses at the gene ends were 3 bases for V and 6 bases for J; bases not matched to a gene: 8. Germline values: CDR1 SGDLS, CDR2 YYNGEE. The CDR3 reads CASSAGQGPGQPQHF. DNA of the CDR3: TGTGCCAGCAGCGCCGGACAGGGACCGGGTCAGCCCCAGCATTTT. The full variable domain, completed using reference TRBV9 and TRBJ1-5, is DSGVTQTPKHLITATGQRVTLRCSPRSGDLSVYWYQQSLDQGLQFLIQYYNGEERAKGNILERFSAQQFPDLHSELNLSSLELGDSALYFCASSAGQGPGQPQHFGDGTRLSIL.

This chain connects TRBV11-2 to TRBJ2-1; 8 positions match TRBD1. Germline values: CDR1 SGHAT, CDR2 FQNNGV. The CDR3 is made up of 13 amino acids. Unmatched junction bases numbered 4, after V lost 3 bases and J lost 9 bases. Here the CDR3 reads CASSFQGAGEQFF. In DNA form, the CDR3 reads TGTGCCAGCAGCTTTCAGGGGGCAGGTGAGCAGTTCTTC.

The V and J genes are TRBV10-3 and TRBJ2-5; weak D call: TRBD1 (6 bases). Germline values: CDR1 ENHRY, CDR2 SYGVKD. Trimming pared 10 bases from V and 5 bases from J, leaving 20 bases between. CDR3 size: 14 residues. The CDR3 region has the DNA TGTGCCACTAGTGGGCCAGGGGCTCGGGAGACCCAGTACTTC. Translating gives CATSGPGARETQYF.

The sample holds a few counts of this clone. This rearrangement joins TRBV27 to TRBJ1-1, with 9 bases identical to TRBD1. CDR1 and CDR2 (germline): MNHEY, SMNVEV (reference sequence). With V trimmed by 7 bases and J by 9 bases, 15 bases remained unmatched. The CDR3 length is 15 residues. CDR3 nucleotides: TGTGCCAGCACCTCTTCAACCTCGACAGGGGGGAAAGCTTTCTTT. Its protein is CASTSSTSTGGKAFF.

The chain combines TRBV7-2 with TRBJ2-3; 10 nucleotides agree with TRBD2. V trimming: 2 bases; J trimming: 6 bases; junction bases outside the gene matches: 5. The CDR3 sequence is 15 residues long. The germline V gene has CDR1 SGHTA and CDR2 FQGNSA. The CDR3 here is CASSLLAGGFDTQYF. CDR3 nucleotides: TGTGCCAGCAGCTTATTAGCGGGGGGATTCGATACGCAGTATTTT.

The chain employs TRBV28 and TRBJ2-2, with D unclear. The CDR3 sequence is 13 residues long. The V end was cut by 6 bases, the J end by 5 bases, with 10 bases between. The germline gives CDR1 MDHEN, CDR2 SYDVKM. CDR3 sequence: CASRRLSTGELFF. In DNA, the CDR3 is TGTGCCAGCAGGAGACTTTCTACCGGGGAGCTGTTTTTT.

The chain recombines TRBV2 with TRBJ2-7; D not resolved. Trimming cost V 6 bases and J 3 bases, with 15 bases left between them. CDR1 is SNHLY, CDR2 FYNNEI, per germline. There are 14 residues in the CDR3. CDR3 DNA sequence: TGTGCCAGCAGCTGGACGGAGTCCTACTACGAGCAGTACTTC. Translating gives CASSWTESYYEQYF.

The rearrangement joins TRBV4-1 to TRBJ1-6, with D perhaps TRBD1 (6 bases). Trimming took off 1 base at V and 5 bases at J, with 12 bases between the two ends. Germline CDR1 is MGHRA and CDR2 is YSYEKL. The CDR3 length is 16 residues. The CDR3 DNA reads as TGCGCCAGCAGCCAAGTCGGGGGGGCGAATAATTCACCCCTCCACTTT. This codes for CASSQVGGANNSPLHF.

The chain recombines TRBV19 with TRBJ2-3; 10 positions match TRBD1. With V trimmed by 5 bases and J by 6 bases, 2 bases remained unmatched. The CDR3 has 13 amino acids. CDR1 LNHDA and CDR2 SQIVND come from the germline V gene (reference sequence). DNA of the CDR3: TGTGCCAGTAGTTTGGGACAGGGGGATACGCAGTATTTT. It translates to CASSLGQGDTQYF.

J is TRBJ2-6 and V is TRBV5-1; no reliable D call. The CDR3 contains 14 residues. Trimming took 5 bases from V and 2 from J, leaving 8 bases between them. Germline CDR1 reads SGHRS; CDR2 reads YFSETQ. CDR3 coding DNA: TGCGCCAGCAGGTCCGGTGCTGGGGCCAACGTCCTGACTTTC. It specifies CASRSGAGANVLTF.

The chain carries TRBV19 and TRBJ2-5; tentative D call: TRBD1 (7 bases). The CDR3 contains 17 residues. The germline V and J ends were trimmed by 8 bases and 4 bases, with 26 bases remaining between them. Germline lookup yields CDR1 LNHDA and CDR2 SQIVND (reference sequence). The CDR3 sequence is CASAGTVGLRAAETQYF. In DNA, the CDR3 is TGTGCCAGTGCGGGGACAGTGGGGTTGCGGGCCGCAGAGACCCAGTACTTC.

This rearrangement joins TRBV6-2 or TRBV6-3 to TRBJ2-2; TRBD2 aligns across 7 bases. V lost 5 bases, J lost 4 bases, and 10 bases stayed unmatched. Germline V gives CDR1 MNHEY, CDR2 SVGEGT. This CDR3 is 16 amino acids long. The CDR3: CASSGGDGVSTGELFF. CDR3 bases: TGTGCCAGCAGTGGGGGGGACGGCGTAAGCACCGGGGAGCTGTTTTTT.